Presented here are 32 T cell receptor beta chains from one specimen sequenced in a study of Ad26.COV2.S vaccination and SARS-CoV-2 variants (dated by TCRdb to 2020 to 2023). The library came from the immunoSEQ multiplex PCR assay. TCRdb mirrors the immuneACCESS table, restricted to in-frame sequences. Some clones are absent from its copies; in checked studies, under half trace to an unresolved V gene, and the reason for the others is unknown. A total of about 400,000 clones appear in this sample, 88% of them only once. Of the sample, roughly 3.2% falls within the top ten clones. The treatment or condition tag for this specimen amounts to: around 19 received Ad26.COV2.S at low or high dose, single or two shots; five or six received placebo; per-sample allocation not given. Repertoires of vaccine and placebo recipients were sequenced from samples taken on day 63 after the first injection. Sample: peripheral blood, taken in a trial of Ad26.COV2.S vaccine versus placebo. These receptors originate from a person between 18 and 59 years old who received the Ad26.COV2.S COVID-19 vaccine or a placebo.

This clone was detected a few times. The V gene is TRBV5-4, the J gene TRBJ1-2; D perhaps matches TRBD1 (6 bases). Germline V gene data show CDR1 as SGHNT and CDR2 as YYREEE (reference sequence). Deletions cut 7 bases from V and 4 bases from J, with 17 bases between. The CDR3 runs to 14 residues. This CDR3 reads CASGREGGGYGYTF. For the CDR3, the DNA is TGTGCCAGCGGTCGAGAAGGGGGAGGCTATGGCTACACCTTC.

This chain connects TRBV3-1 (or the pseudogene TRBV3-2) to TRBJ2-3, with D possibly TRBD2 on 7 matching bases. From germline, CDR1 is LGHDT and CDR2 YNNKEL (reference sequence). CDR3 length equals 14 residues. V shed 3 bases and J shed 5 bases, with 12 bases lying between them. CDR3 coding DNA: TGTGCCAGCAGCCATCGGGGGGCCGAAGATACGCAGTATTTT. Protein sequence: CASSHRGAEDTQYF.

The genes are TRBV7-9 and TRBJ1-5, with 8 bases that match TRBD1. V gave up 3 bases and J gave up 3 bases; unmatched junction bases: 4. This CDR3 has 15 residues. Germline CDR1 reads SEHNR; CDR2 reads FQNEAQ (reference sequence). The DNA of the CDR3 is TGTGCCAGCAGCTTCTCAGGGGGCGACAATCAGCCCCAGCATTTT. It encodes CASSFSGGDNQPQHF. Full variable domain (remainder filled in from reference TRBV7-9 and TRBJ1-5): DTGVSQNPRHKITKRGQNVTFRCDPISEHNRLYWYRQTLGQGPEFLTYFQNEAQLEKSRLLSDRFSAERPKGSFSTLEIQRTEQGDSAMYLCASSFSGGDNQPQHFGDGTRLSIL.

This chain uses TRBV4-1 with TRBJ1-2, with D unresolved. Germline V CDR1 and CDR2: MGHRA, YSYEKL. The CDR3 has 13 residues. V was cut by 1 base and J by 7 bases, with 10 bases left in between. The CDR3 nucleotides read TGCGCCAGCAGCCAAGCCCCGGACGCTGGCTACACCTTC. Translating it yields CASSQAPDAGYTF.

J is TRBJ2-1 and V is TRBV24-1; weak D call: TRBD1 (6 bases). V was shortened by 8 bases and J by 5 bases, with 15 bases between the two germline ends. Germline V CDR1 and CDR2: KGHDR, SFDVKD. The CDR3 loop spans 14 amino acids. The CDR3 sequence: CATKGVRGDNEQFF. For the CDR3, the DNA is TGTGCCACCAAGGGGGTACGCGGAGACAATGAGCAGTTCTTC.

This clone is a singleton in its sample. The J gene is TRBJ2-3, the V gene TRBV5-6, with 8 positions matching TRBD2. This CDR3 region has 17 residues. After removal of 3 bases from V and 3 bases from J, the junction contained 12 bases not matched to a gene. Germline V lookup: CDR1 SGHDT, CDR2 YYEEEE. CDR3 in amino acids: CASSWGRKSGGTDTQYF. Written as DNA, the CDR3 is TGTGCCAGCAGCTGGGGGAGAAAAAGCGGGGGAACAGATACGCAGTATTTT.

V and J are TRBV3-1 (or the pseudogene TRBV3-2) and TRBJ2-2; perhaps TRBD2 as D (5 bases). Trimming took 0 bases from V and 6 from J, leaving 17 bases between them. Germline CDR1 is LGHDT and CDR2 is YNNKEL (reference sequence). The CDR3 loop spans 17 amino acids. CDR3 DNA: TGTGCCAGCAGCCAAGAGCCCGCGGCGGGTGAGGCCGGGGAGCTGTTTTTT. Translating it yields CASSQEPAAGEAGELFF.

This rearrangement joins TRBV7-9 to TRBJ2-3, with 11 bases that match TRBD2. Germline V gene data show CDR1 as SEHNR and CDR2 as FQNEAQ (reference sequence). V trimming: 5 bases; J trimming: 6 bases; junction bases outside the gene matches: 10. CDR3 length: 16 residues. In nucleotides, the CDR3 is TGTGCCAGCAGCCTTCTACTAGCGGGGGCTGGGGATACGCAGTATTTT. As protein: CASSLLLAGAGDTQYF. The variable domain in full, with the rest retrieved from reference TRBV7-9 and TRBJ2-3, is DTGVSQNPRHKITKRGQNVTFRCDPISEHNRLYWYRQTLGQGPEFLTYFQNEAQLEKSRLLSDRFSAERPKGSFSTLEIQRTEQGDSAMYLCASSLLLAGAGDTQYFGPGTRLTVL.

The J gene is TRBJ2-7, the V gene TRBV27; TRBD1 is a possible D gene (6 bases). Trimming removed 2 bases at V and 2 bases at J, with 10 bases between. Germline assignment: CDR1 MNHEY and CDR2 SMNVEV (reference sequence). This CDR3 region has 14 residues. The CDR3 spells CASSLLGGAYEQYF. The CDR3, as DNA: TGTGCCAGCAGTTTACTAGGGGGAGCCTACGAGCAGTACTTC.

This clone was found once. CDR3 sequence: CASSSQGPYFTDTQYF. The CDR3 DNA reads as TGTGCCAGCAGCTCCCAGGGACCCTATTTCACAGATACGCAGTATTTT. The chain is built from TRBV13 and TRBJ2-3; D possibly matches TRBD1 or TRBD2 (5 bases each). Per the germline V gene, CDR1 is PRHDT and CDR2 is FYEKMQ (reference sequence). Trimming stripped 4 bases from V and 2 bases from J, with 16 bases between. The CDR3 has 16 residues.

The chain is built from TRBV11-1 and TRBJ2-5; 7 nucleotides line up with TRBD2. V trimming: 1 base; J trimming: 5 bases; junction bases outside the gene matches: 10. The CDR3 runs 16 residues. Germline CDR1 SGHAT, CDR2 FQDESV (reference sequence). The CDR3 DNA sequence: TGTGCCAGCAGCTTAGTCCCGGGGCCAGCGGGGGAGACCCAGTACTTC. It yields the protein CASSLVPGPAGETQYF.

V usage is TRBV6-4 and J usage is TRBJ2-6, with D uncertain. V was trimmed by 4 bases and J by 3 bases, leaving 10 bases between them. Germline lookup yields CDR1 MRHNA and CDR2 SNTAGT. CDR3 length: 15 amino acids. The CDR3 sequence: CASSAYWGGANVLTF. DNA for the CDR3: TGTGCCAGCAGTGCCTACTGGGGTGGGGCCAACGTCCTGACTTTC.

This clone was seen a single time. The CDR3 spells CASSDFPWDTQYF. CDR3 nucleotide sequence: TGTGCCAGCAGTGACTTCCCGTGGGATACGCAGTATTTT. The chain recombines TRBV6-4 with TRBJ2-3; D unresolved. This CDR3 contains 13 residues. V gave up 1 base and J gave up 6 bases, with 8 bases separating them. Germline V gene data show CDR1 as MRHNA and CDR2 as SNTAGT.

J is TRBJ1-4 and V is TRBV30; D is unresolved. Between the trimmed V and J ends, which lost 5 bases and 7 bases, there was a span of 17 bases. The CDR3 covers 14 residues. Looked up from germline, CDR1 is GTSNPN and CDR2 is SVGIG (reference sequence). This chain's CDR3 is CAWSLGPAAEKLFF. The CDR3 nucleotides read TGTGCCTGGTCTCTGGGTCCCGCGGCTGAAAAACTGTTTTTT.

CDR3 DNA sequence: TGTGCCAGCAGTGGCGGCGCCGCAGGGAGAAACACCATATATTTT. Amino acid sequence: CASSGGAAGRNTIYF. V gene TRBV27 combines with J gene TRBJ1-3, with D tentatively TRBD1 (5 bases). This CDR3 is built from 15 residues. V lost 5 bases, J lost 5 bases, and 16 bases lay in between. From germline, CDR1 is MNHEY and CDR2 SMNVEV (reference sequence).

V is TRBV11-2 and J is TRBJ2-1; no reliable D call. CDR3 length: 12 amino acids. Per the germline V gene, CDR1 is SGHAT and CDR2 is FQNNGV. V lost 3 bases and J lost 4, with 4 bases in between. CDR3 in DNA: TGTGCCAGCAGCTTCCAGTACAATGAGCAGTTCTTC. Its translation: CASSFQYNEQFF.

This chain joins TRBV18 and TRBJ1-2, with TRBD1 matching 8 bases. Unmatched junction bases numbered 5, after V lost 5 bases and J lost 6 bases. The CDR3 extends over 13 amino acids. Germline V gives CDR1 KGHSH, CDR2 LQKENI. CDR3 sequence (DNA): TGTGCCAGCTCAGGACAGGGACTCGATGGCTACACCTTC. It yields the protein CASSGQGLDGYTF.

The chain joins TRBV11-3 to TRBJ2-5, with 8 bases lining up with TRBD2. The CDR3 is made up of 14 amino acids. Germline V gene data show CDR1 as SGHNT and CDR2 as YENEEA. V trimming: 3 bases; J trimming: 3 bases; junction bases outside the gene matches: 3. CDR3 amino acids: CASSFGAGEETQYF. CDR3 nucleotides: TGTGCCAGCAGCTTTGGAGCGGGGGAAGAGACCCAGTACTTC.

The chain couples TRBV4-1 to TRBJ1-3; the D gene is possibly TRBD1 (6 bases). Trimming left V 1 base short and J 6 bases short, with 13 bases between. The CDR3 spans 15 residues. Germline V CDR1 and CDR2: MGHRA, YSYEKL. Written as DNA, the CDR3 is TGCGCCAGCAGCCAAGCGTGGGGGCTTCAAAACACCATATATTTT. This gives the protein CASSQAWGLQNTIYF.

A single count supports this clone. The chain combines TRBV9 with TRBJ1-2; D possibly corresponds to TRBD1 (6 bases). CDR1 and CDR2 from the germline V gene are SGDLS and YYNGEE. The CDR3 has 17 residues. Trimming cost V 3 bases and J 4 bases, with 22 bases left between them. DNA of the CDR3: TGTGCCAGCAGCGACCAAGGAGCGGGGGCCCTCCGCTATGGCTACACCTTC. The encoded protein is CASSDQGAGALRYGYTF.

The chain carries TRBV11-2 and TRBJ1-2; D possibly corresponds to TRBD1 (6 bases). In germline, CDR1 is SGHAT, CDR2 FQNNGV. The V gene lost 7 bases and the J gene lost 1 base, with 13 bases spanning the gap. There are 14 residues in the CDR3. CDR3 loop: CASTIMDSNYGYTF. The CDR3 nucleotides are TGTGCCAGCACCATAATGGACAGTAACTATGGCTACACCTTC.

The J gene is TRBJ1-1, the V gene TRBV5-6, with 9 bases matching TRBD1. CDR3 length: 14 amino acids. Germline CDR1 and CDR2: SGHDT and YYEEEE. J lost 8 bases, V lost 0 bases, and 5 bases had no gene match. DNA for the CDR3: TGTGCCAGCAGCTTGGACAGGGGGCTTGGCGAAGCTTTCTTT. It encodes CASSLDRGLGEAFF.

This clone was seen more than once but under ten times. The chain uses TRBV4-1 and TRBJ2-7, with D perhaps being TRBD1 or TRBD2 (5 bases each). This CDR3 region has 13 residues. CDR1 is MGHRA, CDR2 YSYEKL, per germline. Trimming cost V 4 bases and J 3 bases, with 10 bases left between them. CDR3 sequence: CASSLSDSYEQYF. The CDR3 nucleotides read TGCGCCAGCAGCCTTAGCGACAGCTACGAGCAGTACTTC.

The CDR3 loop is CASSQVGGNSPLHF. In DNA, the CDR3 is TGTGCCAGCAGCCAAGTCGGGGGAAATTCACCCCTCCACTTT. The V gene is TRBV14, the J gene TRBJ1-6; weak D call: TRBD1 (5 bases). Germline CDR1 SGHDN, CDR2 FVKESK. The CDR3 is 14 amino acids. V gave up 1 base and J gave up 7 bases, with 8 bases separating them.

The DNA for the CDR3 is TGTGCCAGCAGCTTAGTAAAGGGAAGTGGAAACACCATATATTTT. Protein sequence: CASSLVKGSGNTIYF. The gene calls are TRBV7-2 and TRBJ1-3; unclear D gene. The CDR3 has 15 amino acids. CDR1 and CDR2 from the germline V gene are SGHTA and FQGNSA. The ends were cut back, 1 base at V and 3 bases at J, with 10 bases in the middle.

The V call is TRBV20-1, the J call TRBJ1-1; D unresolved. V was trimmed by 7 bases and J by 6 bases, leaving 12 bases between them. CDR1 is DFQATT and CDR2 is SNEGSKA in the germline V gene (reference sequence). There are 11 residues in the CDR3. CDR3: CSVSGKAEAFF. In nucleotides, the CDR3 is TGCAGTGTAAGCGGCAAAGCTGAAGCTTTCTTT.

The chain has TRBV2 and TRBJ1-6; no definite D call. The CDR3 runs 16 residues. The V and J ends lost 7 bases and 0 bases respectively, with 13 bases between them. Germline CDR1 reads SNHLY; CDR2 reads FYNNEI. The CDR3 DNA reads TGTGCCAGCATGGCGAGCTTGGGCTCCTATAATTCACCCCTCCACTTT. It specifies CASMASLGSYNSPLHF.

V and J are TRBV27 and TRBJ2-3; 8 bases fit TRBD2. With 3 bases clipped from V and 3 bases from J, the junction kept 11 bases outside the gene matches. CDR3 length: 17 amino acids. CDR1 MNHEY and CDR2 SMNVEV come from the germline V gene (reference sequence). CDR3 DNA: TGTGCCAGCAGTTTCGGAACAGCGGGGGCCGTTACAGATACGCAGTATTTT. Its translation: CASSFGTAGAVTDTQYF.

The chain uses TRBV27 and TRBJ1-6, with D perhaps matching TRBD1 (6 bases). Germline V gene data show CDR1 as MNHEY and CDR2 as SMNVEV (reference sequence). Trimming removed 6 bases at V and 4 bases at J, with 10 bases between. This CDR3 is built from 14 residues. CDR3 protein: CASSATGYNSPLHF. The CDR3 region has the DNA TGTGCCAGCAGCGCGACAGGATATAATTCACCCCTCCACTTT.

This clone was picked up one time. The rearrangement links TRBV6-2 or TRBV6-3 to TRBJ2-3; 11 positions match TRBD1. V dropped 4 bases and J dropped 3; count of bases not matched to a gene: 6. The length of the CDR3 is 16 residues. CDR1 MNHEY and CDR2 SVGEGT come from the germline V gene. CDR3 region: CASSSDRGLWTDTQYF. The DNA of the CDR3 is TGTGCCAGCAGTTCGGACAGGGGGCTTTGGACAGATACGCAGTATTTT.

This chain uses TRBV6-1 with TRBJ2-3; D unresolved. This CDR3 region has 15 residues. The V gene's germline CDR1 is MNHNS and CDR2 SASEGT. V was trimmed by 0 bases and J by 0 bases, leaving 7 bases between them. The CDR3, as DNA: TGTGCCAGCAGTGAAGCAGTGCAGAGCACAGATACGCAGTATTTT. This encodes CASSEAVQSTDTQYF.

The J gene is TRBJ1-5, the V gene TRBV19; 11 bases map to TRBD1. V dropped 4 bases and J dropped 0; count of bases not matched to a gene: 5. CDR3 length equals 17 residues. CDR1 LNHDA and CDR2 SQIVND come from the germline V gene (reference sequence). Here the CDR3 reads CASSTGQGGYSNQPQHF. Written as DNA, the CDR3 is TGTGCCAGTAGTACGGGACAGGGGGGATATAGCAATCAGCCCCAGCATTTT.